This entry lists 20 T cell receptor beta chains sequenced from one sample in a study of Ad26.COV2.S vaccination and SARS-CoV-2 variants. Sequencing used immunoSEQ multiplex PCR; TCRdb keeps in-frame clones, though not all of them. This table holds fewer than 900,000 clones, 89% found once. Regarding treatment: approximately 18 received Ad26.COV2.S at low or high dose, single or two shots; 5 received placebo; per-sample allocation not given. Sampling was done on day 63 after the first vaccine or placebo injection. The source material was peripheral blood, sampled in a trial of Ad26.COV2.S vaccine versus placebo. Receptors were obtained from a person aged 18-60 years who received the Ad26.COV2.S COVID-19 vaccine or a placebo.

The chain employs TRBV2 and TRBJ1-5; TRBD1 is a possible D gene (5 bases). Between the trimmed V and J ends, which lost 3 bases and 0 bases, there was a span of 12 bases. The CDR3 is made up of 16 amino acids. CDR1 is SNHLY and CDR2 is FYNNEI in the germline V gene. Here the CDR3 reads CASSDWGPFSNQPQHF. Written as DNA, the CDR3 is TGTGCCAGCAGTGACTGGGGACCCTTTAGCAATCAGCCCCAGCATTTT.

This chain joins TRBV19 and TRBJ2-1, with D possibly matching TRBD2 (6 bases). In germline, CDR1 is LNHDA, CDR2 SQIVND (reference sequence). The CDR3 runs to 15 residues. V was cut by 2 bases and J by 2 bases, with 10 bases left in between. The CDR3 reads CASSISRGAYNEQFF. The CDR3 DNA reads TGTGCCAGTAGTATATCGCGGGGAGCCTACAATGAGCAGTTCTTC.

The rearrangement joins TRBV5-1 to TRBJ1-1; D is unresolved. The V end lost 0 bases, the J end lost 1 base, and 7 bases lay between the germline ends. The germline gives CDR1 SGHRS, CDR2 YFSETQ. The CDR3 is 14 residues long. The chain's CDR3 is CASSLETRNTEAFF. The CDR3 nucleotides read TGCGCCAGCAGCTTGGAAACAAGGAACACTGAAGCTTTCTTT.

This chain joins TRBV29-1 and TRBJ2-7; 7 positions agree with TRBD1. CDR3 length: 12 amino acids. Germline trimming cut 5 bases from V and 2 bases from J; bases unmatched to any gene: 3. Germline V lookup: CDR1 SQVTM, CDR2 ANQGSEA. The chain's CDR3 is CSVMDRTYEQYF. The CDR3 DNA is TGCAGCGTTATGGACAGGACCTACGAGCAGTACTTC.

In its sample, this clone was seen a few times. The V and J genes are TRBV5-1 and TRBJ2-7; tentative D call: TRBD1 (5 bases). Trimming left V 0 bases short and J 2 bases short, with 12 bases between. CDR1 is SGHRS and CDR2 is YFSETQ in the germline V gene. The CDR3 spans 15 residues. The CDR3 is CASSLDPGSTYEQYF. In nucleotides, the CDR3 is TGCGCCAGCAGCTTGGACCCAGGGTCCACCTACGAGCAGTACTTC.

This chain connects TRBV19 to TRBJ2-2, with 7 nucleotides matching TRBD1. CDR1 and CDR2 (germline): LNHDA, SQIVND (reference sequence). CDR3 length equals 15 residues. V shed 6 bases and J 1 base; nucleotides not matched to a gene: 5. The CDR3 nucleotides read TGTGCCAGTAGGCCGGGACAGATGAACACCGGGGAGCTGTTTTTT. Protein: CASRPGQMNTGELFF.

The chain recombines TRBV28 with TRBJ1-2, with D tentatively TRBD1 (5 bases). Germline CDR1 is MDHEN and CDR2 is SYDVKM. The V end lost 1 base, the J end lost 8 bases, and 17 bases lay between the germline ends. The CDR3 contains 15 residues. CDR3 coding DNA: TGTGCCAGCAGTTTATCTCTGGGCCTCAGGGAAGGCTACACCTTC. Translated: CASSLSLGLREGYTF.

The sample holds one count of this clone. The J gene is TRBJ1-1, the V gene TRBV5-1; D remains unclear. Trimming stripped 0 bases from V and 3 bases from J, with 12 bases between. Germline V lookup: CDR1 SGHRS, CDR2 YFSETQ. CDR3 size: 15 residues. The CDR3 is CASSLGGGWDTEAFF. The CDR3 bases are TGCGCCAGCAGCTTGGGAGGCGGATGGGACACTGAAGCTTTCTTT. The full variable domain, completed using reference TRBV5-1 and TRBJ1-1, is KAGVTQTPRYLIKTRGQQVTLSCSPISGHRSVSWYQQTPGQGLQFLFEYFSETQRNKGNFPGRFSGRQFSNSRSEMNVSTLELGDSALYLCASSLGGGWDTEAFFGQGTRLTVV.

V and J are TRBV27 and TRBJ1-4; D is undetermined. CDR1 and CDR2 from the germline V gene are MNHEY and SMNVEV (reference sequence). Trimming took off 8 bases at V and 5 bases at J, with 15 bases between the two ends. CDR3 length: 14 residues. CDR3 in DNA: TGTGCCAGCTCTAAACGGGAGGGAAATGAAAAACTGTTTTTT. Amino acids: CASSKREGNEKLFF.

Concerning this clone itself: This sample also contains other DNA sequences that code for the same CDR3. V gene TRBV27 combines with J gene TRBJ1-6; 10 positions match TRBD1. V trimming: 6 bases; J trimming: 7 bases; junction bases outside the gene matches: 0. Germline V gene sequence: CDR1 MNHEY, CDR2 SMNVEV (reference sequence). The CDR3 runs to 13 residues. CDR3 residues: CASRGQGNSPLHF. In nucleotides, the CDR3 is TGTGCCAGCAGGGGACAGGGGAATTCACCCCTCCACTTT.

The CDR3 is CASSGGHSGAGELFF. The DNA of the CDR3 is TGCGCCAGCAGCGGCGGCCACAGCGGGGCCGGGGAGCTGTTTTTT. The chain combines TRBV5-1 with TRBJ2-2; 7 positions match TRBD2. The CDR3 spans 15 residues. From germline, CDR1 is SGHRS and CDR2 YFSETQ. After removal of 4 bases from V and 6 bases from J, the junction contained 9 bases not matched to a gene. The full variable domain, its missing parts supplied by reference TRBV5-1 and TRBJ2-2, is KAGVTQTPRYLIKTRGQQVTLSCSPISGHRSVSWYQQTPGQGLQFLFEYFSETQRNKGNFPGRFSGRQFSNSRSEMNVSTLELGDSALYLCASSGGHSGAGELFFGEGSRLTVL.

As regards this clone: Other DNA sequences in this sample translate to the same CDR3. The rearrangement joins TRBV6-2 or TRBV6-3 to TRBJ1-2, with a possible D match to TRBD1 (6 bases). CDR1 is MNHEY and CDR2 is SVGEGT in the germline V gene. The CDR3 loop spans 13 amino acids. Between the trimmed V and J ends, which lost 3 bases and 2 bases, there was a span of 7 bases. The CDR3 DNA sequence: TGTGCCAGCAGTTATGACAGGAACTATGGCTACACCTTC. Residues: CASSYDRNYGYTF.

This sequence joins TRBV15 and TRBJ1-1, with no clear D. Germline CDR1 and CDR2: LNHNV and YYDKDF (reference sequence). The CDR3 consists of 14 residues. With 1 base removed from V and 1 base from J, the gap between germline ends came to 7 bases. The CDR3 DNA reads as TGTGCCACCAGCAGAGGACAAACGAACACTGAAGCTTTCTTT. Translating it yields CATSRGQTNTEAFF.

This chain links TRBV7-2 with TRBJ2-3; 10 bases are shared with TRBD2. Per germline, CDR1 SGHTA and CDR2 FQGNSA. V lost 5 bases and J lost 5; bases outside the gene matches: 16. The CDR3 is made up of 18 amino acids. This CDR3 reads CASSPGLAVLRGQDTQYF. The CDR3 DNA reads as TGTGCCAGCAGCCCAGGACTAGCGGTCTTAAGGGGACAAGATACGCAGTATTTT.

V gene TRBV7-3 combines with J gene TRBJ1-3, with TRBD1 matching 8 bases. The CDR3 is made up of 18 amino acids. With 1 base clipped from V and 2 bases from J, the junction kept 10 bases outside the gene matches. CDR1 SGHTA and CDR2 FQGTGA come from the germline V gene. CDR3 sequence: CASSLMAGKQGAGNTIYF. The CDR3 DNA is TGTGCCAGCAGCTTAATGGCGGGAAAACAGGGGGCTGGAAACACCATATATTTT.

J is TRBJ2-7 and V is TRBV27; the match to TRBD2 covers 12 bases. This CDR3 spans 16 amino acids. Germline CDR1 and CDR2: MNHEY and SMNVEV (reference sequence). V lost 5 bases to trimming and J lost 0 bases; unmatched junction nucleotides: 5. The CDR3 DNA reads TGTGCCAGCAGTCCCCTAGCGGGGGGGTCCTCCTACGAGCAGTACTTC. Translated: CASSPLAGGSSYEQYF.

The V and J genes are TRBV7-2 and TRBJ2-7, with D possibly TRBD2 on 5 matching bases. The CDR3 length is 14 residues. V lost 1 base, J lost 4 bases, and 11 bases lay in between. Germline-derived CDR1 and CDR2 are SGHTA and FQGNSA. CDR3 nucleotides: TGTGCCAGCAGCTTAGATGAGGGATCGTACGAGCAGTACTTC. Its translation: CASSLDEGSYEQYF. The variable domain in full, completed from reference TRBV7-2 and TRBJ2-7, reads GAGVSQSPSNKVTEKGKDVELRCDPISGHTALYWYRQSLGQGLEFLIYFQGNSAPDKSGLPSDRFSAERTGGSVSTLTIQRTQQEDSAVYLCASSLDEGSYEQYFGPGTRLTVT.

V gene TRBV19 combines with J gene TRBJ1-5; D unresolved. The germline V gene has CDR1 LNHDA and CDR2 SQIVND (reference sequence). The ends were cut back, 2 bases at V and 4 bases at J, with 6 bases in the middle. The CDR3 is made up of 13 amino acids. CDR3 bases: TGTGCCAGTAGTATACGGCCTAATCAGCCCCAGCATTTT. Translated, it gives CASSIRPNQPQHF.

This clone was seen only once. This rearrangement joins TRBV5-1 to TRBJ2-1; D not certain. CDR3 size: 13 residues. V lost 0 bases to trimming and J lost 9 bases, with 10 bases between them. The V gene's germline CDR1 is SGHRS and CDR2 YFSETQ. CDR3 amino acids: CASSLGRLGEQFF. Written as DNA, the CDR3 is TGCGCCAGCAGCTTGGGACGACTGGGTGAGCAGTTCTTC.

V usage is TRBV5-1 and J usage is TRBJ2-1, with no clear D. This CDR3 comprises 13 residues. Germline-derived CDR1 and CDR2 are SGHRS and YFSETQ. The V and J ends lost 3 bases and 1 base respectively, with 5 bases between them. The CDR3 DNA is TGCGCCAGCAGCTACCGGTCCTACAATGAGCAGTTCTTC. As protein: CASSYRSYNEQFF.